The clone carrying this T cell receptor (beta chain) came up many times. Its antigen is unidentified. After constant-region reverse-primer amplification, full-length variable regions underwent semi-nested PCR with Nested Universal Primer A. Using its own MiXCR run on the 5' RACE reads, TCRdb lists one record per CDR3 protein. Of approximately 47,000 distinct CDR3 sequences detected, roughly 28% appear once; the ten largest clones hold 2.1%. General study results and limits: Tumor-infiltrating Treg TCR alpha and beta sequences overlapped most with tumor naive CD4+ T cells, then blood naive.

V lost 5 bases and J 1 base, leaving 15 bases between the germline ends. Germline V gene sequence: CDR1 SGHTA, CDR2 FQGNSA. CDR3 length equals 15 residues. This chain connects TRBV7-2 to TRBJ2-7; the D is unclear. The source of this sequence is a female donor with breast cancer. Material: naive CD4+ T cells sorted from blood. Specified subset: naive CD4+ T cells, CD4+CD45RA+CD25-. The CDR3, as DNA: TGTGCCAGCAGCCCTAGTAACCTGTTTTCCTACGAGCAGTACTTC. It translates to CASSPSNLFSYEQYF.